This T cell receptor (beta chain) was identified in a study of T cells in Graves' hyperthyroidism and ophthalmopathy. Amplified TCR beta CDR3 regions derived from RNA transcripts. HTBI primers were the set used in a first-round RT-PCR of the TCR CDR3. One entry per CDR3 protein, called by TCRdb with MiXCR from the multiplex PCR reads. The sample lists 300,000 or so distinct CDR3 sequences; around a sixth were seen once. The CDR3 length is 12 residues. V shed 4 bases and J shed 8 bases, with 11 bases lying between them. This clonotype was detected many times. The J gene is TRBJ1-2, the V gene TRBV12-3 or TRBV12-4, with D unclear. The sequence was collected from a man aged 25-40 years with Graves' hyperthyroidism. Sequencing used blood. CDR3 coding DNA: TGTGCCAGCAGTTCCAACATCGGGGGCTACACCTTC. Translating gives CASSSNIGGYTF.